These 21 T cell receptor beta chains originate from one sample sequenced in a study of identical twins. TCRdb reprocessed the 5' RACE reads via MiXCR and lists one record per CDR3 protein. This table has hundreds of thousands of distinct CDR3 sequences, 20% to 25% appearing once. This sample also appeared in a second study, on T cells expressing NK-cell markers.

The specimen sequenced was CD4+ T cells sorted from blood. These receptors all stem from a woman between 18 and 30 years old in good health.

This clonotype has more than one count but fewer than ten. This chain connects TRBV5-6 to TRBJ2-7; D possibly corresponds to TRBD1 (6 bases). CDR1 is SGHDT, CDR2 YYEEEE, per germline. The CDR3 totals 13 residues. Trimming stripped 2 bases from V and 5 bases from J, with 11 bases between. CDR3 nucleotides: TGTGCCAGCAGCTTTCAGGGGCAGGACGAGCAGTACTTC. Residues: CASSFQGQDEQYF.

This clonotype was seen a handful of times. This rearrangement joins TRBV5-1 to TRBJ2-3, with D unresolved. This CDR3 comprises 15 residues. Per the germline V gene, CDR1 is SGHRS and CDR2 is YFSETQ. Deletions cut 3 bases from V and 1 base from J, with 12 bases between. The CDR3 is CASSSWSRGTDTQYF. In DNA form, the CDR3 reads TGCGCCAGCAGCTCGTGGAGTAGGGGCACAGATACGCAGTATTTT.

This chain links TRBV10-3 with TRBJ2-7, with TRBD2 matching over 7 bases. In germline, CDR1 is ENHRY, CDR2 SYGVKD. V lost 4 bases, J lost 0 bases, and 3 bases stayed unmatched. The CDR3 consists of 14 residues. This CDR3 reads CAISGGGGSYEQYF. The CDR3 DNA sequence: TGTGCCATCAGTGGTGGGGGGGGCTCCTACGAGCAGTACTTC.

This chain links TRBV5-1 with TRBJ2-3; no reliable D call. Trimming left V 0 bases short and J 8 bases short, with 7 bases between. The length of the CDR3 is 12 residues. Germline CDR1 reads SGHRS; CDR2 reads YFSETQ. As DNA, the CDR3 is TGCGCCAGCAGCTTGGGCGACGGTACGCAGTATTTT. Protein: CASSLGDGTQYF.

V gene TRBV2 combines with J gene TRBJ2-5, with D perhaps matching TRBD1 (6 bases). This CDR3 comprises 14 residues. Trimming removed 4 bases at V and 5 bases at J, with 14 bases between. The germline V gene encodes CDR1 SNHLY and CDR2 FYNNEI. This CDR3 is CASSGLSRGETQYF. In nucleotides, the CDR3 is TGTGCCAGCAGTGGCCTTTCAAGGGGGGAGACCCAGTACTTC.

The rearrangement uses TRBV15 and TRBJ2-1; D unresolved. The length of the CDR3 is 16 residues. Per the germline V gene, CDR1 is LNHNV and CDR2 is YYDKDF (reference sequence). Deletions cut 0 bases from V and 6 bases from J, with 15 bases between. The CDR3 DNA reads as TGTGCCACCAGCAGAGATTCCATCCGGGCCTCCAATGAGCAGTTCTTC. Its translation: CATSRDSIRASNEQFF. Looking up the rest from reference TRBV15 and TRBJ2-1 gives the full variable domain: DAMVIQNPRYQVTQFGKPVTLSCSQTLNHNVMYWYQQKSSQAPKLLFHYYDKDFNNEADTPDNFQSRRPNTSFCFLDIRSPGLGDTAMYLCATSRDSIRASNEQFFGPGTRLTVL.

This clonotype was counted only a few times. The chain has TRBV7-6 and TRBJ2-7; 8 bases align to TRBD2. This CDR3 comprises 15 residues. Germline V gene sequence: CDR1 SGHVS, CDR2 FNYEAQ. V was pared by 5 bases and J by 4 bases, with 10 bases of the junction left unmatched. The CDR3: CASSGSRGRMYEQYF. In DNA form, the CDR3 reads TGTGCCAGCAGCGGGTCTCGCGGGAGGATGTACGAGCAGTACTTC.

The J gene is TRBJ1-5, the V gene TRBV5-1; D uncertain. Germline V lookup: CDR1 SGHRS, CDR2 YFSETQ. There are 13 residues in the CDR3. Trimming took off 5 bases at V and 5 bases at J, with 11 bases between the two ends. In nucleotides, the CDR3 is TGCGCCAGCAGGGACCTCGACGATCAGCCCCAGCATTTT. It codes for CASRDLDDQPQHF.

This chain joins TRBV2 and TRBJ2-1; tentatively, D is TRBD1 or TRBD2 (5 bases each). This CDR3 has 14 amino acids. V was shortened by 8 bases and J by 0 bases, with 11 bases between the two germline ends. Germline V gives CDR1 SNHLY, CDR2 FYNNEI. The CDR3 DNA is TGTGCCAGCTCCGAGGGGATCTCCTACAATGAGCAGTTCTTC. It translates to CASSEGISYNEQFF.

This clonotype was seen only a few times. The chain carries TRBV29-1 and TRBJ1-3; D is unclear. Germline-derived CDR1 and CDR2 are SQVTM and ANQGSEA. V was clipped by 6 bases and J by 0 bases, with 12 bases between them. This CDR3 contains 14 residues. CDR3 loop: CSVGDRYSGNTIYF. In nucleotides, the CDR3 is TGCAGCGTCGGAGACCGATACTCTGGAAACACCATATATTTT.

The rearrangement joins TRBV5-1 to TRBJ1-2; TRBD1 might be the D (6 bases). CDR3 length equals 15 residues. Trimming shortened V by 0 bases and J by 0 bases, and 9 bases separated the two germline ends. Germline V gives CDR1 SGHRS, CDR2 YFSETQ. CDR3 nucleotide sequence: TGCGCCAGCAGCTTGGACACAGGGCCTAACTATGGCTACACCTTC. The encoded protein is CASSLDTGPNYGYTF.

This clonotype was recorded a few times. The chain carries TRBV6-5 and TRBJ1-2; no clear D gene. Germline V gene sequence: CDR1 MNHEY, CDR2 SVGAGI. V shed 2 bases and J shed 8 bases, with 12 bases lying between them. This CDR3 has 13 amino acids. The CDR3 loop is CASSYGQLGGYTF. The DNA for the CDR3 is TGTGCCAGCAGTTACGGCCAACTAGGAGGCTACACCTTC.

V gene TRBV24-1 combines with J gene TRBJ1-5; D is ambiguous. This CDR3 has 14 residues. Between the trimmed V and J ends, which lost 4 bases and 4 bases, there was a span of 10 bases. CDR1 KGHDR and CDR2 SFDVKD come from the germline V gene. CDR3 residues: CATSDPWTNQPQHF. DNA for the CDR3: TGTGCCACCAGTGACCCTTGGACGAATCAGCCCCAGCATTTT.

The chain links TRBV20-1 to TRBJ2-7; perhaps D is TRBD1 or TRBD2 (5 bases each). The CDR3 loop spans 13 amino acids. V gave up 8 bases and J gave up 2 bases, with 16 bases separating them. The germline V gene has CDR1 DFQATT and CDR2 SNEGSKA (reference sequence). CDR3: CSPRIRDPYEQYF. The CDR3 coding sequence is TGCAGTCCCCGTATTAGGGACCCCTACGAGCAGTACTTC.

The chain is built from TRBV20-1 and TRBJ1-1; D might be TRBD1 (5 bases). Trimming cost V 3 bases and J 0 bases, with 11 bases left between them. CDR1 and CDR2 from the germline V gene are DFQATT and SNEGSKA (reference sequence). This CDR3 contains 14 residues. CDR3: CSASPGTLNTEAFF. The CDR3 region has the DNA TGCAGTGCTAGTCCCGGGACCTTGAACACTGAAGCTTTCTTT.

The chain joins TRBV10-2 to TRBJ2-3; tentative D call: TRBD2 (6 bases). CDR3 length equals 15 residues. CDR1 and CDR2 from the germline V gene are WSHSY and SAAADI. V lost 11 bases, J lost 6 bases, and 24 bases lay in between. CDR3 nucleotide sequence: TGCGCCGGCTCTTCTGCGGGGCCCTTTCTGGATACGCAGTATTTT. Protein product: CAGSSAGPFLDTQYF.

The V and J genes are TRBV9 and TRBJ2-1; 7 bases are shared with TRBD2. With 2 bases clipped from V and 2 bases from J, the junction kept 7 bases outside the gene matches. Germline CDR1 reads SGDLS; CDR2 reads YYNGEE. This CDR3 has 16 amino acids. The DNA of the CDR3 is TGTGCCAGCAGCGTCGTAGGCGGGAGTGCCTACAATGAGCAGTTCTTC. This gives the protein CASSVVGGSAYNEQFF.

Only a few counts were recorded for this clonotype. This chain uses TRBV3-1 with TRBJ2-1; the D gene is possibly TRBD2 (6 bases). Trimming cost V 5 bases and J 10 bases, with 18 bases left between them. The CDR3 loop spans 14 amino acids. The germline V gene encodes CDR1 LGHDT and CDR2 YNNKEL (reference sequence). The DNA for the CDR3 is TGTGCCAGCAGCTATTGGGGGGAACAAGGCGAGCAGTTCTTC. Encoded protein: CASSYWGEQGEQFF.

J is TRBJ1-2 and V is TRBV29-1, with 8 bases aligning to TRBD1. CDR3 length equals 13 residues. CDR1 and CDR2 from the germline V gene are SQVTM and ANQGSEA. J was trimmed by 8 bases and V by 3 bases; bases with no gene match: 8. CDR3 protein: CSVEGQAVRGYTF. The CDR3, as DNA: TGCAGCGTTGAGGGACAGGCAGTAAGGGGCTACACCTTC.

This clonotype was seen a handful of times. CDR3: CASGENMNTEAFF. The CDR3 DNA follows: TGCGCCAGCGGGGAAAATATGAACACTGAAGCTTTCTTT. The chain joins TRBV5-1 to TRBJ1-1; D is unclear. Germline V gene data show CDR1 as SGHRS and CDR2 as YFSETQ. V was shortened by 7 bases and J by 0 bases, with 10 bases between the two germline ends. This CDR3 is built from 13 residues.

This clonotype was detected ten times or more. V and J are TRBV7-2 and TRBJ1-1; 7 bases fit TRBD1. Germline V gene data show CDR1 as SGHTA and CDR2 as FQGNSA. The CDR3 consists of 14 residues. The V gene end was trimmed by 5 bases and the J gene end by 4 bases; junction bases not matched to a gene: 7. CDR3 DNA sequence: TGTGCCAGCAGCCAATGGACAGGACCCACTGAAGCTTTCTTT. It yields the protein CASSQWTGPTEAFF. The full variable domain, rest sourced from reference TRBV7-2 and TRBJ1-1, is GAGVSQSPSNKVTEKGKDVELRCDPISGHTALYWYRQSLGQGLEFLIYFQGNSAPDKSGLPSDRFSAERTGGSVSTLTIQRTQQEDSAVYLCASSQWTGPTEAFFGQGTRLTVV.